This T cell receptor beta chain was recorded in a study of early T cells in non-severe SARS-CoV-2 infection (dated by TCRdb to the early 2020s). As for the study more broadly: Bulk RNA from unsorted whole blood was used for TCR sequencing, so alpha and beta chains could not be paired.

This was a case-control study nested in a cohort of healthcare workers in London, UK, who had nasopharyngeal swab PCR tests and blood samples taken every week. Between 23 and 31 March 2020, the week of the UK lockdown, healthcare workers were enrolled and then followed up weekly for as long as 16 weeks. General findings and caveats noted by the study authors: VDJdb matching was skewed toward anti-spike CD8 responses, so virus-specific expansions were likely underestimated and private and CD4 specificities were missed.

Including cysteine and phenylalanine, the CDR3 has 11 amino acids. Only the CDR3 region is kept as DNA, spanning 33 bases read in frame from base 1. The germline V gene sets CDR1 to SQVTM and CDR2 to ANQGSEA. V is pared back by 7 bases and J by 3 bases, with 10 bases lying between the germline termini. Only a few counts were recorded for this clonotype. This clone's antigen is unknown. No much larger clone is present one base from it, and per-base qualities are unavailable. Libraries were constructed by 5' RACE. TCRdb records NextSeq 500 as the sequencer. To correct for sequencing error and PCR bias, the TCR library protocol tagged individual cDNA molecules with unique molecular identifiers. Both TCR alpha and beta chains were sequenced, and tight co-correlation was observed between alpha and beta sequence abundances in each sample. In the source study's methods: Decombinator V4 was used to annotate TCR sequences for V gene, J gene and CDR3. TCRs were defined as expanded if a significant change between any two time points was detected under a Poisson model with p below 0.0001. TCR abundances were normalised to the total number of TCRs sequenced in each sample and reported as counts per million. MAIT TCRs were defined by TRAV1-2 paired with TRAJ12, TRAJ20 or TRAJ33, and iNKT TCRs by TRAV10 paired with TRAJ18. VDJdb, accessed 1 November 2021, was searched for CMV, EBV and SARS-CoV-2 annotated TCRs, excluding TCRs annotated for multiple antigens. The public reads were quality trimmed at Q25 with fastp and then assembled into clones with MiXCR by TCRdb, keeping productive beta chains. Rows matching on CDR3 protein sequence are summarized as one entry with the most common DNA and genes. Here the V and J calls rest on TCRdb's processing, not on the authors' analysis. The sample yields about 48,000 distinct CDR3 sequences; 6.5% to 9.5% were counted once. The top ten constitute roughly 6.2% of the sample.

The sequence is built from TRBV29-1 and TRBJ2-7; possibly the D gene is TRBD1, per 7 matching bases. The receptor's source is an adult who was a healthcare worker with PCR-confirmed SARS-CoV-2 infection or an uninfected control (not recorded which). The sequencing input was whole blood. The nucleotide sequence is TGCAGCGGCGGGACAGACTACGAGCAGTACTTC. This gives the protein CSGGTDYEQYF.